The following is a TCR beta chain sequence with its context. This clonotype was seen ten or more times. Its recognized antigen is unknown. Base quality data are lacking; no much larger clone is found one base away. Flow cytometry had shown CD8+CD57+ cell expansion in the patients selected for sequencing. Every patient had severe acquired aplastic anemia, diagnosed using the International Study of Aplastic Anemia and Agranulocytosis and Camitta criteria. No patient had received any therapy when blood was sampled. In the study, sorted CD4+ and CD8+ blood T cells from patients with severe aplastic anemia and from healthy subjects underwent deep sequencing of TCR repertoires. In the USA, patient enrollment took place under clinicaltrials.gov protocols 00001620, 01623167, 00001397, 00071045, 00081523 and 00961064. Ficoll-Paque density gradient centrifugation was used to isolate peripheral blood mononuclear cells. Before DNA extraction, CD4+ and CD8+ T cells were sorted by FACS or by magnetic beads.

CDR1 is given as SEHNR and CDR2 as FQNEAQ, both from the germline V gene (reference sequence). Trimming takes 2 bases from V and 6 bases from J, and the germline ends sit 4 bases apart. The CDR3 contains 12 residues, cysteine and phenylalanine counted. Just CDR3 DNA is preserved here, 36 bases in frame from base 1. This sample is drawn from a study of CD8+CD57+ T cells in acquired aplastic anemia (dated by TCRdb to between 2017 and 2018). Study-wide context: A mean of approximately 2.9 ug of DNA, ranging from roughly 0.17 to 30 ug, was extracted from sorted CD4+ and CD8+ cells. CD8+CD57+ expansion was defined as a frequency above the mean frequency observed in healthy subjects. Overall results and qualifications from the work: Although 25 to 30 CD8+ CDR3 sequences were shared by patients and controls, these sequences appeared highly expressed in patients and within the immunodominant clones of patients. Between patients and healthy controls, no significant difference in CD8+ Simpson's diversity was found (P=0.060).

Profiling of TCR beta VDJ combinations and CDR3 sequences used genomic DNA as the template. TCR repertoire sequencing was run on an Illumina HiSeq 2000. Per the source publication's procedure: TRBV/TRBJ rearrangement plots, CDR3 size and DJ length profiles, and Simpson's diversity index were used to evaluate the repertoires. Whichever DNA sequence was most abundant in the deep sequencing data was defined as the immunodominant clone. CDR3 amino acid sequences were screened for sharing across subjects and were compared with published repertoires and the VDJdb database. In-frame beta chains were kept once TCRdb had trimmed the public reads at Q25 with fastp and called clones with MiXCR. Identical CDR3 proteins give one entry, which carries the most common genes and DNA. The V and J calls here are based on TCRdb, not the publication. For this sample the table gives hundreds of thousands of distinct CDR3 sequences, of which around 33% were detected only once. The ten largest clones capture nearly 0.85% of the sample.

What was sequenced was sorted CD4+, CD8+, or CD8+CD57+ T cells (not recorded which) from PBMCs. This receptor chain uses TRBV7-9 and TRBJ2-2; the D gene cannot be resolved reliably. The receptor was derived from a human donor with aplastic anemia. The nucleotides are TGTGCCAGCAGCTTACATCCCGGGGAGCTGTTTTTT. It encodes CASSLHPGELFF.